The next 17 T cell receptor beta chains were all read from a single sample in a study of blood T cell repertoires in COVID-19. Clones were read by immunoSEQ multiplex PCR, and TCRdb kept only the in-frame ones, dropping some. The sample has some 66,000 clones; 86% are singletons. Input material: peripheral blood. These receptors all stem from a man aged 45-65 years with active COVID-19.

This chain connects TRBV7-2 to TRBJ1-2; unclear D gene. The CDR3 covers 12 residues. V lost 0 bases and J lost 10, with 9 bases in between. CDR1 and CDR2 (germline): SGHTA, FQGNSA. In nucleotides, the CDR3 is TGTGCCAGCAGCTTAGCGGGCCGCTTCTACACCTTC. Its translation: CASSLAGRFYTF.

The rearrangement uses TRBV29-1 and TRBJ1-1, with unresolved D. Germline CDR1 and CDR2: SQVTM and ANQGSEA. Trimming took 1 base from V and 8 from J, leaving 14 bases between them. The CDR3 consists of 13 residues. CDR3 DNA sequence: TGCAGCGTTGAAGGGCAGGTTGATGGCGAAGCTTTCTTT. As protein: CSVEGQVDGEAFF.

The chain combines TRBV12-5 with TRBJ1-2; tentatively, D is TRBD1 (5 bases). Germline CDR1 LGHNT, CDR2 FRNRAP. Trimming removed 4 bases at V and 4 bases at J, with 16 bases between. The CDR3 spans 15 residues. The CDR3 loop is CASGSPGESSYGYTF. The CDR3 nucleotides read TGTGCTAGTGGTTCCCCGGGGGAGAGCTCCTATGGCTACACCTTC.

V and J are TRBV19 and TRBJ1-3; 8 bases are shared with TRBD1. This CDR3 comprises 15 residues. Germline V CDR1 and CDR2: LNHDA, SQIVND (reference sequence). Trimming at V came to 5 bases and at J to 3 bases, leaving 6 bases not matched to a gene. CDR3 in amino acids: CASSLSGTGGNTIYF. CDR3 DNA sequence: TGTGCCAGTAGTTTATCCGGGACAGGTGGAAACACCATATATTTT.

About this clone: This sample includes further DNA sequences coding for the same CDR3. V and J are TRBV7-9 and TRBJ1-2, with unresolved D. V lost 5 bases and J 7 bases, leaving 8 bases between the germline ends. Per the germline V gene, CDR1 is SEHNR and CDR2 is FQNEAQ (reference sequence). The CDR3 consists of 11 residues. In nucleotides, the CDR3 is TGTGCCAGCAGCCTGCGAGGTGGCTACACCTTC. It specifies CASSLRGGYTF.

This chain connects TRBV7-9 to TRBJ1-5; D remains ambiguous. CDR1 is SEHNR and CDR2 is FQNEAQ in the germline V gene (reference sequence). The CDR3 loop spans 13 amino acids. V shed 3 bases and J shed 2 bases, with 5 bases lying between them. The CDR3 region has the DNA TGTGCCAGCAGCTTTCAGGGCAATCAGCCCCAGCATTTT. This codes for CASSFQGNQPQHF.

The chain couples TRBV6-1 to TRBJ1-5; TRBD1 is a possible D gene (5 bases). The CDR3 runs 14 residues. Germline V gene lookup returns CDR1 MNHNS and CDR2 SASEGT. Trimming took off 2 bases at V and 7 bases at J, with 12 bases between the two ends. DNA of the CDR3: TGTGCCAGCAGTGAACAGGGAGGGAACCAGCCCCAGCATTTT. As protein: CASSEQGGNQPQHF.

The chain couples TRBV10-3 to TRBJ1-2; weak D call: TRBD1 (6 bases). The germline gives CDR1 ENHRY, CDR2 SYGVKD. The CDR3 has 13 amino acids. CDR3 sequence reads: CAIGGSGIYGYTF. Written as DNA, the CDR3 is TGTGCTATCGGGGGCAGCGGCATCTATGGCTACACCTTC.

The count of this clone is one. The chain joins TRBV19 to TRBJ1-2; D is ambiguous. V was shortened by 7 bases and J by 5 bases, with 14 bases between the two germline ends. Germline CDR1 is LNHDA and CDR2 is SQIVND (reference sequence). The CDR3 contains 13 residues. CDR3 in DNA: TGTGCCAGTACCAACCTCGCGAGATATGGCTACACCTTC. As protein: CASTNLARYGYTF.

This clone showed up just once. The CDR3 coding sequence is TGTGCCAGCAGCGTCAACAGGGGCACTGAAGCTTTCTTT. This gives the protein CASSVNRGTEAFF. The V and J genes are TRBV9 and TRBJ1-1; the match to TRBD1 covers 7 bases. V gave up 2 bases and J gave up 4 bases; unmatched junction bases: 2. The CDR3 is 13 residues long. Germline values: CDR1 SGDLS, CDR2 YYNGEE.

V usage is TRBV12-3 or TRBV12-4 and J usage is TRBJ2-2; possible D gene TRBD2, 6 bases. This CDR3 is 13 amino acids long. V was clipped by 5 bases and J by 4 bases, with 8 bases between them. Here the CDR3 reads CASSVTSTGELFF. The CDR3 DNA follows: TGTGCCAGCAGTGTGACTAGCACCGGGGAGCTGTTTTTT.

The count of this clone is one. This chain uses TRBV2 with TRBJ1-2; the match to TRBD1 covers 9 bases. Germline V lookup: CDR1 SNHLY, CDR2 FYNNEI. The CDR3 has 16 amino acids. V shed 0 bases and J 8 bases; nucleotides not matched to a gene: 10. This CDR3 reads CASSEAGTGRMGGYTF. CDR3 bases: TGTGCCAGCAGTGAAGCCGGGACAGGGCGGATGGGCGGCTACACCTTC.

The gene calls are TRBV19 and TRBJ1-2, with 8 bases matching TRBD1. Germline values: CDR1 LNHDA, CDR2 SQIVND (reference sequence). Trimming took 7 bases from V and 2 from J; bases not matched to a gene: 12. This CDR3 comprises 16 residues. The CDR3 here is CASKVTGGSPNYGYTF. As DNA, the CDR3 is TGTGCCAGTAAGGTAACAGGGGGGAGCCCCAACTATGGCTACACCTTC.

The rearrangement uses TRBV7-8 and TRBJ1-5; the D gene is possibly TRBD1 (5 bases). V was pared by 1 base and J by 4 bases, with 11 bases between. The CDR3 is 15 amino acids. The germline V gene has CDR1 SGHVS and CDR2 FQNEAQ. The CDR3 coding sequence is TGTGCCAGCAGCTTAGGAGCAGGGCAGAATCAGCCCCAGCATTTT. Protein sequence: CASSLGAGQNQPQHF.

This chain connects TRBV7-6 to TRBJ2-5; 9 positions agree with TRBD2. This CDR3 spans 16 amino acids. Germline-derived CDR1 and CDR2 are SGHVS and FNYEAQ. The ends lost 1 base at V and 0 bases at J; junction bases unmatched: 3. The CDR3 region has the DNA TGTGCCAGCAGCTTAGAGCGGGGGGAGTACCAAGAGACCCAGTACTTC. It translates to CASSLERGEYQETQYF.

V usage is TRBV7-9 and J usage is TRBJ2-5; 7 bases match TRBD2. The germline V gene encodes CDR1 SEHNR and CDR2 FQNEAQ (reference sequence). Germline trimming cut 3 bases from V and 5 bases from J; bases unmatched to any gene: 12. This CDR3 contains 16 residues. The CDR3 sequence is CASSLPSGPLWETQYF. The DNA for the CDR3 is TGTGCCAGCAGCTTGCCTAGCGGACCCCTTTGGGAGACCCAGTACTTC.

The chain combines TRBV5-4 with TRBJ2-1; 12 bases align to TRBD2. V gave up 5 bases and J gave up 5 bases; unmatched junction bases: 11. There are 17 residues in the CDR3. Germline V gives CDR1 SGHNT, CDR2 YYREEE (reference sequence). Here the CDR3 reads CASRRPGLAGGNNEQFF. The CDR3 bases are TGTGCCAGCAGGCGGCCGGGACTAGCGGGTGGGAACAATGAGCAGTTCTTC.